A selection of T cell receptor beta chains follows, all from one sample in a study of identical twins. From the 5' RACE reads, TCRdb called clonotypes with MiXCR, one entry per CDR3 protein. The profile shows some 500,000 distinct CDR3 sequences, more than 9% of them singletons. This sample also belongs to another study, concerning yellow fever vaccine responses in identical twins.

Sequences were obtained from PBMCs. These receptors were collected from a woman between 18 and 29 years old in good health. Both conserved end residues are part of each CDR3. D genes are given only for firm matches. The listing skips clone size in some rows; elsewhere it reads once, few, many or a size class.

clone_size j_call d_call v_call cdr3_aa cdr3_nt
. TRBJ2-1 TRBD2 TRBV24-1 CATSVRGGSYNEQFF TGTGCCACCAGTGTGCGGGGGGGGTCCTACAATGAGCAGTTCTTC
. TRBJ2-7 TRBD2 TRBV28 CASSFSTEGGAGGIWNEQYF TGTGCCAGCAGTTTTTCCACTGAGGGGGGAGCGGGAGGAATTTGGAACGAGCAGTACTTC
. TRBJ1-4 . TRBV5-4 CASSLAQNREKLFF TGTGCCAGCAGCTTGGCGCAGAATCGAGAAAAACTGTTTTTT
. TRBJ2-7 . TRBV29-1 CSVGSREGHEQYF TGCAGCGTTGGAAGTAGGGAAGGGCACGAGCAGTACTTC
. TRBJ1-1 . TRBV20-1 CSAQKGDTEAFF TGCAGTGCACAAAAGGGTGACACTGAAGCTTTCTTT
. TRBJ1-1 . TRBV20-1 CSARDQANTEAFF TGCAGTGCTAGAGACCAAGCGAACACTGAAGCTTTCTTT
. TRBJ1-5 . TRBV7-9 CASSRDGYSNQPQHF TGTGCCAGCAGCCGGGACGGTTATAGCAATCAGCCCCAGCATTTT
few TRBJ2-4 . TRBV6-2/TRBV6-3 CATEWSLAKNIQYF TGTGCCACAGAATGGAGTCTAGCCAAAAACATTCAGTACTTC
few TRBJ2-7 TRBD2 TRBV11-2 CASSSISGRASSYEQYF TGTGCCAGCAGCTCTATTAGCGGGAGGGCCTCCTCCTACGAGCAGTACTTC
. TRBJ2-7 TRBD1 TRBV20-1 CSATRDRGLYEQNF TGCAGTGCTACGCGGGACAGGGGGCTCTACGAGCAGAACTTC
few TRBJ2-3 . TRBV27 CASSPRTGAPDTQYF TGTGCCAGCAGTCCAAGGACCGGGGCTCCAGATACGCAGTATTTT
many TRBJ2-1 TRBD2 TRBV2 CASSPFLTAGAYNEQFF TGTGCCAGCAGCCCCTTTCTCACAGCGGGGGCCTACAATGAGCAGTTCTTC
. TRBJ2-2 . TRBV7-6 CASSPLGETGELFF TGTGCCAGCAGCCCCCTGGGGGAGACGGGGGAGCTGTTTTTT
. TRBJ2-3 TRBD1 TRBV2 CASSGDRGNRDTQYF TGTGCCAGCAGTGGAGACAGGGGGAATAGGGATACGCAGTATTTT
few TRBJ1-1 . TRBV20-1 CSARARVPNTEAFF TGCAGTGCTAGAGCCAGGGTTCCGAACACTGAAGCTTTCTTT
. TRBJ2-7 TRBD2 TRBV4-3 CASSQDRDLADEQYF TGCGCCAGCAGCCAAGACAGGGACCTAGCGGACGAGCAGTACTTC
. TRBJ2-2 . TRBV4-1 CASSQDEGPRGGELFF TGCGCCAGCAGCCAAGATGAGGGACCACGGGGCGGGGAGCTGTTTTTT
few TRBJ1-1 . TRBV18 CASSPPTGANTEAFF TGTGCCAGCTCACCACCGACAGGAGCGAACACTGAAGCTTTCTTT
. TRBJ2-1 TRBD2 TRBV29-1 CSVEPGLAGAYNEQFF TGCAGCGTTGAACCGGGACTAGCTGGAGCCTACAATGAGCAGTTCTTC
. TRBJ2-3 . TRBV6-5 CASSFRTESTDTQYF TGTGCCAGCAGTTTCCGGACAGAGTCCACAGATACGCAGTATTTT
many TRBJ1-6 . TRBV5-1 CASSLDGFGSPLHF TGCGCCAGCAGCTTGGATGGATTCGGTTCACCCCTCCACTTT
few TRBJ2-7 . TRBV12-3/TRBV12-4 CASSLSPVATYEQYF TGTGCCAGCAGTTTATCCCCCGTCGCCACCTACGAGCAGTACTTC
. TRBJ2-2 . TRBV27 CASSFFWRDTGELFF TGTGCCAGCAGTTTCTTTTGGCGTGACACCGGGGAGCTGTTTTTT
few TRBJ2-7 TRBD1 TRBV20-1 CSARDPSQGISYEQYF TGCAGTGCTAGAGATCCGTCACAGGGGATCTCTTACGAGCAGTACTTC
few TRBJ2-1 TRBD1 TRBV7-3 CASSYRGRNEQFF TGTGCCAGCAGCTACAGGGGGCGAAATGAGCAGTTCTTC
. TRBJ2-7 . TRBV2 CASNRDTYEQYF TGTGCCAGCAACAGGGATACCTACGAGCAGTACTTC
many TRBJ2-7 . TRBV12-3/TRBV12-4 CASSETSEQYF TGTGCCAGCAGTGAAACTAGCGAGCAGTACTTC
few TRBJ2-7 . TRBV10-3 CAISDGGSDEQYF TGTGCCATCAGTGATGGTGGTTCGGACGAGCAGTACTTC
few TRBJ2-7 . TRBV5-5 CASSIDFSYEQYF TGTGCCAGCAGCATTGACTTCTCCTACGAGCAGTACTTC
. TRBJ2-5 . TRBV14 CASSQGPDLRGKTQYF TGTGCCAGCAGCCAAGGACCGGACCTTAGGGGGAAGACCCAGTACTTC
many TRBJ2-7 TRBD1 TRBV28 CASSTSGQGAYEQYF TGTGCCAGCAGCACTTCGGGACAGGGGGCTTACGAGCAGTACTTC
few TRBJ2-2 TRBD2 TRBV7-9 CASSFPPGSGIAGELFF TGTGCCAGCAGCTTCCCCCCGGGTAGCGGGATTGCCGGGGAGCTGTTTTTT
. TRBJ2-5 TRBD2 TRBV28 CASSSAGGAKTQYF TGTGCCAGCAGTTCGGCCGGGGGGGCGAAGACCCAGTACTTC
. TRBJ2-1 TRBD2 TRBV6-4 CASTKNHEAPGTSGRLGCSEQFF TGTGCCAGCACCAAAAACCACGAGGCCCCCGGGACTAGCGGGAGGCTCGGATGTTCGGAGCAGTTCTTC
. TRBJ2-7 . TRBV28 CASAGSGVVREQYF TGTGCCAGCGCTGGTAGTGGGGTTGTTAGGGAGCAGTACTTC
. TRBJ1-4 TRBD1 TRBV6-5 CASSYRTGVAGEEKLFF TGTGCCAGCAGTTATCGGACAGGGGTGGCGGGGGAAGAAAAACTGTTTTTT
many TRBJ1-1 . TRBV15 CATSREGMRTEAFF TGTGCCACCAGCAGAGAGGGTATGAGAACTGAAGCTTTCTTT
many TRBJ1-1 . TRBV14 CASSQKDRLGTEAFF TGTGCCAGCAGCCAAAAAGACAGGTTAGGCACTGAAGCTTTCTTT
many TRBJ1-1 . TRBV2 CASSLGVTEAFF TGTGCCAGCAGTCTAGGGGTCACTGAAGCTTTCTTT
. TRBJ2-2 TRBD1 TRBV19 CASSKRPPGQQFTGELFF TGTGCCAGTAGCAAACGACCCCCGGGACAGCAATTCACCGGGGAGCTGTTTTTT
few TRBJ2-7 . TRBV28 CASRPSGSNSYEQYF TGTGCCAGCAGACCTTCGGGAAGCAACTCCTACGAGCAGTACTTC
. TRBJ1-5 TRBD1 TRBV5-5 CASSLTGGGNNQPQHF TGTGCCAGCAGCCTGACAGGGGGCGGTAACAATCAGCCCCAGCATTTT
. TRBJ2-1 . TRBV7-9 CASSHPGQANSYNEQFF TGTGCCAGCAGCCACCCGGGGCAGGCTAATTCCTACAATGAGCAGTTCTTC
few TRBJ2-5 . TRBV5-1 CASSLAIEGPETQYF TGCGCCAGCAGCTTGGCCATTGAGGGTCCGGAGACCCAGTACTTC
few TRBJ2-1 TRBD2 TRBV11-2 CASSLWTGGASGYNEQFF TGTGCCAGCAGCTTATGGACGGGAGGGGCTAGCGGCTACAATGAGCAGTTCTTC
many TRBJ2-7 . TRBV14 CASSQAGSPYEQYF TGTGCCAGCAGCCAAGCTGGCAGCCCCTACGAGCAGTACTTC
. TRBJ2-1 . TRBV29-1 CSVDSYNEQFF TGCAGCGTTGACAGTTACAATGAGCAGTTCTTC
many TRBJ2-5 . TRBV12-3/TRBV12-4 CASSRPYQETQYF TGTGCCAGTTCCCGGCCTTACCAAGAGACCCAGTACTTC
few TRBJ2-2 . TRBV2 CASSDRQSNTGELFF TGTGCCAGCAGTGATCGACAGTCGAACACCGGGGAGCTGTTTTTT
many TRBJ2-3 TRBD2 TRBV4-3 CASSQELAGGLADTQYF TGCGCCAGCAGCCAAGAGCTAGCGGGAGGGCTGGCAGATACGCAGTATTTT
many TRBJ2-3 TRBD1 TRBV12-3/TRBV12-4 CASSLTGADTQYF TGTGCCAGCAGTCTAACAGGGGCAGATACGCAGTATTTT
. TRBJ1-5 . TRBV28 CASSLRANSNQPQHF TGTGCCAGCAGTTTACGTGCTAATAGCAATCAGCCCCAGCATTTT
few TRBJ2-3 . TRBV6-2/TRBV6-3 CASILGTFDTDTQYF TGTGCCAGCATCCTGGGGACATTCGACACAGATACGCAGTATTTT
many TRBJ1-6 TRBD1 TRBV5-5 CASSLEQGLSSPLHF TGTGCCAGCAGCTTGGAACAGGGGTTAAGTTCACCCCTCCACTTT
many TRBJ2-2 . TRBV3-1 CASSQGDTDTGELFF TGTGCCAGCAGCCAAGGTGATACGGACACCGGGGAGCTGTTTTTT
many TRBJ1-2 . TRBV6-1 CASRSIMPGLYGYTF TGTGCCAGCAGGAGTATTATGCCAGGGCTCTATGGCTACACCTTC
many TRBJ2-7 . TRBV4-1 CASSQLVPSEQYF TGCGCCAGCAGCCAGCTCGTCCCATCCGAGCAGTACTTC